The 30 T cell receptor beta chains below all came from one sample that was sequenced in a study of blood T cell repertoires in COVID-19. TCRdb keeps only in-frame clones here, not all; method: immunoSEQ multiplex PCR. This table holds 320,000 or so clones, roughly nine tenths found once. Material: PBMCs or T cells enriched from blood (not recorded which). These receptors came from a woman aged 25 to 39 who had recovered from COVID-19.

As to this clone: The same CDR3 is also encoded by other DNA sequences in this sample. The chain carries TRBV2 and TRBJ2-7, with D perhaps TRBD2 (6 bases). The V and J ends lost 6 bases and 0 bases respectively, with 6 bases between them. Per the germline V gene, CDR1 is SNHLY and CDR2 is FYNNEI. The CDR3 covers 12 residues. The CDR3 sequence is CASRGGSYEQYF. CDR3 DNA: TGTGCCAGCAGGGGGGGCTCCTACGAGCAGTACTTC.

The chain links TRBV19 to TRBJ2-2; 7 bases line up with TRBD2. Trimming took 4 bases from V and 5 from J; bases not matched to a gene: 4. The CDR3 covers 14 residues. In germline, CDR1 is LNHDA, CDR2 SQIVND (reference sequence). The CDR3 nucleotides read TGTGCCAGTAGTACAACGCGGGGGACCGGGGAGCTGTTTTTT. Protein product: CASSTTRGTGELFF.

The J gene is TRBJ1-4, the V gene TRBV12-5; D is unresolved. Germline values: CDR1 LGHNT, CDR2 FRNRAP. With 4 bases removed from V and 7 bases from J, the gap between germline ends came to 10 bases. The CDR3 has 13 residues. The CDR3 region has the DNA TGTGCTAGTGGTTCGGGAATGGGTGAAAAACTGTTTTTT. It specifies CASGSGMGEKLFF.

Comments on this clone: Other DNA sequences in the sample encode the same CDR3. The V and J genes are TRBV7-9 and TRBJ1-1; 7 nucleotides align to TRBD1. CDR1 and CDR2 from the germline V gene are SEHNR and FQNEAQ (reference sequence). The CDR3 contains 12 residues. The ends lost 1 base at V and 7 bases at J; junction bases unmatched: 0. CDR3 sequence reads: CASSLGQGEAFF. CDR3 nucleotides: TGTGCCAGCAGCTTAGGACAGGGTGAAGCTTTCTTT.

The CDR3 DNA is TGTGCCTGGAGACAGGGAACCTACGAGCAGTACTTC. This encodes CAWRQGTYEQYF. This chain uses TRBV30 with TRBJ2-7, with D maybe TRBD1 (6 bases). This CDR3 region has 12 residues. Per germline, CDR1 GTSNPN and CDR2 SVGIG (reference sequence). V gave up 3 bases and J gave up 2 bases, with 8 bases separating them.

This clone appeared a few times. This chain joins TRBV5-1 and TRBJ2-7; possibly TRBD1 for D (6 bases). Germline V gene lookup returns CDR1 SGHRS and CDR2 YFSETQ. This CDR3 is 15 amino acids long. The V gene lost 4 bases and the J gene lost 3 bases, with 17 bases spanning the gap. The CDR3 spells CASSQSGHLNYEQYF. Here the CDR3 DNA reads TGCGCCAGCAGCCAGTCGGGACACCTCAACTACGAGCAGTACTTC.

In its sample, this clone was seen once. This rearrangement joins TRBV6-5 to TRBJ1-4, with unresolved D. CDR1 MNHEY and CDR2 SVGAGI come from the germline V gene. The CDR3 runs 14 residues. The V end lost 6 bases, the J end lost 4 bases, and 12 bases lay between the germline ends. The DNA of the CDR3 is TGTGCCAGCAGAAACCCCGGACTTAATGAAAAACTGTTTTTT. Translation: CASRNPGLNEKLFF.

CDR3 residues: CASSPPGGAQETQYF. The DNA for the CDR3 is TGTGCCAGCTCACCCCCGGGGGGAGCCCAAGAGACCCAGTACTTC. The chain recombines TRBV18 with TRBJ2-5; 7 bases align to TRBD2. Germline V gives CDR1 KGHSH, CDR2 LQKENI. The trim removed 3 bases at V and 1 base at J, leaving 5 bases unmatched. This CDR3 comprises 15 residues.

This clone was seen once. The rearrangement joins TRBV19 to TRBJ2-3, with 11 positions matching TRBD2. The germline gives CDR1 LNHDA, CDR2 SQIVND (reference sequence). This CDR3 has 16 amino acids. J was trimmed by 2 bases and V by 4 bases; bases with no gene match: 5. CDR3 in DNA: TGTGCCAGTAGTACCCAACTAGCGGGGGACACAGATACGCAGTATTTT. Its protein is CASSTQLAGDTDTQYF.

The CDR3 reads CASSQLYQGDYEQYF. In DNA form, the CDR3 reads TGCGCCAGCAGCCAACTTTACCAGGGCGACTACGAGCAGTACTTC. The rearrangement links TRBV4-3 to TRBJ2-7; D is perhaps TRBD1 (5 bases). The CDR3 covers 15 residues. Trimming removed 2 bases from V and 3 bases from J, with 14 bases in between. The germline V gene has CDR1 LGHNA and CDR2 YSLEER.

This rearrangement joins TRBV7-2 to TRBJ2-2; 7 bases map to TRBD1. Germline CDR1 is SGHTA and CDR2 is FQGNSA. The CDR3 loop spans 15 amino acids. V gave up 4 bases and J gave up 2 bases; unmatched junction bases: 4. The CDR3 DNA is TGTGCCAGCAGCTGGGACAGAAGAAACACCGGGGAGCTGTTTTTT. It is translated as CASSWDRRNTGELFF.

V is TRBV15 and J is TRBJ1-4; perhaps TRBD1 as D (6 bases). Trimming stripped 0 bases from V and 5 bases from J, with 13 bases between. This CDR3 contains 16 residues. Germline CDR1 and CDR2: LNHNV and YYDKDF (reference sequence). This CDR3 reads CATSRDNRALNEKLFF. In DNA, the CDR3 is TGTGCCACCAGCAGAGACAACAGGGCACTGAATGAAAAACTGTTTTTT.

The chain combines TRBV27 with TRBJ1-2; TRBD1 aligns across 7 bases. The CDR3 length is 14 residues. Germline V CDR1 and CDR2: MNHEY, SMNVEV (reference sequence). The J segment lost 4 bases and the V segment lost 3 bases, leaving 5 bases of the junction unmatched. The CDR3 loop is CASSLQGGVYGYTF. CDR3 nucleotides: TGTGCCAGCAGTTTGCAGGGGGGCGTCTATGGCTACACCTTC.

The chain has TRBV4-2 and TRBJ2-1; a weak D match, TRBD2 (6 bases). The CDR3 covers 17 residues. Deletions cut 0 bases from V and 0 bases from J, with 12 bases between. Germline V gene sequence: CDR1 LGHNA, CDR2 YNFKEQ. CDR3 nucleotide sequence: TGTGCCAGCAGCCAAGAGGGCGGCGGGGTCTCCTACAATGAGCAGTTCTTC. This encodes CASSQEGGGVSYNEQFF.

J is TRBJ2-5 and V is TRBV18; possible D gene TRBD2, 6 bases. Germline CDR1 is KGHSH and CDR2 is LQKENI. CDR3 size: 13 residues. Between the trimmed V and J ends, which lost 2 bases and 4 bases, there was a span of 8 bases. CDR3: CASSPRGGETQYF. DNA for the CDR3: TGTGCCAGCTCACCAAGGGGAGGAGAGACCCAGTACTTC.

The CDR3: CASTRGGGYTF. CDR3 nucleotides: TGTGCCAGTACCCGCGGGGGTGGCTACACCTTC. The gene calls are TRBV19 and TRBJ1-2; D is perhaps TRBD1 (5 bases). CDR1 is LNHDA, CDR2 SQIVND, per germline (reference sequence). The CDR3 totals 11 residues. Trimming stripped 7 bases from V and 7 bases from J, with 10 bases between.

This chain joins TRBV2 and TRBJ1-1; D is ambiguous. Between the trimmed V and J ends, which lost 0 bases and 0 bases, there was a span of 11 bases. From germline, CDR1 is SNHLY and CDR2 FYNNEI. The CDR3 covers 16 residues. CDR3 region: CASSEATFELNTEAFF. DNA for the CDR3: TGTGCCAGCAGTGAAGCGACTTTTGAGTTGAACACTGAAGCTTTCTTT.

This chain connects TRBV28 to TRBJ1-6, with TRBD1 matching over 7 bases. This CDR3 contains 20 residues. Unmatched junction bases numbered 14, after V lost 3 bases and J lost 0 bases. Germline CDR1 and CDR2: MDHEN and SYDVKM. CDR3 region: CASSFESQGVSFSYNSPLHF. CDR3 DNA: TGTGCCAGCAGTTTCGAGAGTCAGGGGGTCAGTTTCTCCTATAATTCACCCCTCCACTTT.

The gene calls are TRBV3-1 (or the pseudogene TRBV3-2) and TRBJ1-2; 11 positions match TRBD1. CDR3 length equals 17 residues. The germline CDR1 and CDR2 sequences are LGHDT and YNNKEL (reference sequence). After removal of 1 base from V and 7 bases from J, the junction contained 11 bases not matched to a gene. CDR3 DNA: TGTGCCAGCAGCCAAGTTTTAGGCGGACAGGGGGCCCCTGGCTACACCTTC. Its translation: CASSQVLGGQGAPGYTF.

CDR3 amino acids: CASNPTGQRTEAFF. The CDR3 nucleotides are TGTGCCAGCAACCCAACAGGGCAGAGAACTGAAGCTTTCTTT. The chain uses TRBV28 and TRBJ1-1, with D tentatively TRBD1 (6 bases). V was shortened by 7 bases and J by 5 bases, with 17 bases between the two germline ends. The CDR3 contains 14 residues. Germline CDR1 MDHEN, CDR2 SYDVKM.

The rearrangement joins TRBV5-4 to TRBJ2-6; 11 bases align to TRBD1. Germline V gene sequence: CDR1 SGHNT, CDR2 YYREEE (reference sequence). The V gene end was trimmed by 0 bases and the J gene end by 4 bases; junction bases not matched to a gene: 3. The length of the CDR3 is 17 residues. CDR3 residues: CASSLGDRGRGANVLTF. The DNA for the CDR3 is TGTGCCAGCAGCTTGGGGGACAGGGGGAGAGGGGCCAACGTCCTGACTTTC. The full variable domain, rest sourced from reference TRBV5-4 and TRBJ2-6, is ETGVTQSPTHLIKTRGQQVTLRCSSQSGHNTVSWYQQALGQGPQFIFQYYREEENGRGNFPPRFSGLQFPNYSSELNVNALELDDSALYLCASSLGDRGRGANVLTFGAGSRLTVL.

The chain joins TRBV18 to TRBJ1-1; D might be TRBD1 (5 bases). This CDR3 is 12 amino acids long. CDR1 is KGHSH and CDR2 is LQKENI in the germline V gene. Trimming took off 6 bases at V and 7 bases at J, with 12 bases between the two ends. The chain's CDR3 is CASSPRQNEAFF. The CDR3 coding sequence is TGTGCCAGCTCTCCGAGACAGAATGAAGCTTTCTTT.

The chain links TRBV7-2 to TRBJ1-2; perhaps TRBD1 as D (5 bases). The germline V gene has CDR1 SGHTA and CDR2 FQGNSA. CDR3 length: 13 amino acids. The V end was cut by 6 bases, the J end by 2 bases, with 10 bases between. The chain's CDR3 is CASSPDRNYGYTF. The DNA of the CDR3 is TGTGCCAGCAGTCCAGACAGAAACTATGGCTACACCTTC.

This clone was observed once. This chain joins TRBV27 and TRBJ1-5; a weak D match, TRBD1 (5 bases). CDR1 is MNHEY and CDR2 is SMNVEV in the germline V gene (reference sequence). CDR3 length: 13 amino acids. Trimming cost V 2 bases and J 9 bases, with 11 bases left between them. The CDR3 loop is CASSLQGQWPQHF. CDR3 nucleotide sequence: TGTGCCAGCAGTTTACAGGGTCAGTGGCCCCAGCATTTT.

This chain links TRBV9 with TRBJ1-2, with D maybe TRBD1 (6 bases). This CDR3 spans 17 amino acids. Germline V gene sequence: CDR1 SGDLS, CDR2 YYNGEE. V was cut by 3 bases and J by 0 bases, with 18 bases left in between. The CDR3 is CASSAGAILIANYGYTF. CDR3 in DNA: TGTGCCAGCAGCGCAGGGGCAATCCTGATAGCTAACTATGGCTACACCTTC.

The chain links TRBV6-5 to TRBJ2-7, with D possibly TRBD1 on 5 matching bases. The CDR3 is 13 amino acids. Trimming took off 10 bases at V and 2 bases at J, with 15 bases between the two ends. Germline CDR1 is MNHEY and CDR2 is SVGAGI. The CDR3 nucleotides are TGTGCCATCCGACAGTTTAGTCCCTACGAGCAGTACTTC. Its translation: CAIRQFSPYEQYF.

The chain couples TRBV11-2 to TRBJ1-3; 7 bases match TRBD1. The CDR3 consists of 16 residues. Germline loops: CDR1 SGHAT, CDR2 FQNNGV. The junction had 11 bases not matched to a gene; V was cut back by 5 bases and J by 4 bases. The CDR3 DNA reads as TGTGCCAGCAGCCTCCGTGCGACAGGGTCCGGAAACACCATATATTTT. Protein sequence: CASSLRATGSGNTIYF.

This chain uses TRBV2 with TRBJ2-2; TRBD1 agrees at 8 bases. The J segment lost 7 bases and the V segment lost 7 bases, leaving 14 bases of the junction unmatched. CDR1 SNHLY and CDR2 FYNNEI come from the germline V gene. The CDR3 is 16 residues long. The CDR3 sequence: CASNPNPGGIGGELFF. The CDR3 region has the DNA TGTGCCAGCAACCCAAACCCAGGGGGCATCGGCGGGGAGCTGTTTTTT.

The genes are TRBV6-6 and TRBJ2-7, with TRBD2 matching over 7 bases. The CDR3 is made up of 18 amino acids. Germline V gene lookup returns CDR1 MNHNY and CDR2 SVGAGI (reference sequence). V trimming: 5 bases; J trimming: 0 bases; junction bases outside the gene matches: 16. Written as DNA, the CDR3 is TGTGCCAGCAGTCCTCGACCCCCTACGGGGGGTTACTCCTACGAGCAGTACTTC. Its protein is CASSPRPPTGGYSYEQYF.

CDR3 residues: CASSPLVARAGELFF. CDR3 bases: TGTGCCAGCAGCCCCTTGGTAGCGAGAGCCGGGGAGCTGTTTTTT. The chain recombines TRBV7-2 with TRBJ2-2; maybe TRBD2 (5 bases). Trimming cost V 5 bases and J 6 bases, with 16 bases left between them. Germline V gene data show CDR1 as SGHTA and CDR2 as FQGNSA. This CDR3 is built from 15 residues. Together with reference TRBV7-2 and TRBJ2-2, the CDR3 gives the full variable domain: GAGVSQSPSNKVTEKGKDVELRCDPISGHTALYWYRQSLGQGLEFLIYFQGNSAPDKSGLPSDRFSAERTGGSVSTLTIQRTQQEDSAVYLCASSPLVARAGELFFGEGSRLTVL.